Listed here are 27 T cell receptor beta chains from one sample, sequenced in a study of T-cell memory formation after mild COVID-19. TCRdb re-derived calls from the 5' RACE reads in MiXCR, one entry per CDR3 protein. The sample has a few hundred thousand distinct CDR3 sequences, over 9% seen once. Sequencing used PBMCs or a T cell subset sorted from them (not recorded which). The receptors stem from a man aged 18 to 30 who had mild COVID-19 (a few samples of this study predate the infection). Cell type and time point are not known.

The rearrangement links TRBV29-1 to TRBJ2-7, with D tentatively TRBD1 (5 bases). The CDR3 runs to 13 residues. Germline V gene lookup returns CDR1 SQVTM and CDR2 ANQGSEA. The V end lost 0 bases, the J end lost 6 bases, and 12 bases lay between the germline ends. The CDR3 is CSVEDQAGLEQYF. As DNA, the CDR3 is TGCAGCGTTGAAGATCAGGCAGGGCTCGAGCAGTACTTC.

A few counts support this clonotype. V is TRBV4-2 and J is TRBJ1-2, with D uncertain. The CDR3 consists of 15 residues. Germline CDR1 reads LGHNA; CDR2 reads YNFKEQ. V was pared by 4 bases and J by 7 bases, with 19 bases between. CDR3 nucleotide sequence: TGTGCCAGCAGCCCGCCTACGTATAGTACGGGTGGCTACACCTTC. Its protein product is CASSPPTYSTGGYTF.

V and J are TRBV7-3 and TRBJ2-3; D remains ambiguous. CDR1 is SGHTA and CDR2 is FQGTGA in the germline V gene. The CDR3 is 12 residues long. Trimming stripped 2 bases from V and 8 bases from J, with 8 bases between. The CDR3 protein is CASSLGVGTQYF. CDR3 DNA: TGTGCCAGCAGCTTAGGAGTCGGTACGCAGTATTTT. The full variable domain, in which reference TRBV7-3 and TRBJ2-3 provide the parts outside the CDR3, is GAGVSQTPSNKVTEKGKYVELRCDPISGHTALYWYRQSLGQGPEFLIYFQGTGAADDSGLPNDRFFAVRPEGSVSTLKIQRTERGDSAVYLCASSLGVGTQYFGPGTRLTVL.

This CDR3 is CASSLHGMNTEAFF. The CDR3 coding sequence is TGTGCCAGCAGTTTACACGGGATGAACACTGAAGCTTTCTTT. V and J are TRBV27 and TRBJ1-1, with D unclear. Germline lookup yields CDR1 MNHEY and CDR2 SMNVEV (reference sequence). Trimming stripped 2 bases from V and 0 bases from J, with 7 bases between. The CDR3 has 14 residues.

CDR3: CASSFGTSVTSTDTQYF. CDR3 DNA: TGTGCCAGCAGCTTCGGGACTAGCGTAACTAGCACAGATACGCAGTATTTT. The V and J genes are TRBV7-9 and TRBJ2-3; 10 bases line up with TRBD2. Germline lookup yields CDR1 SEHNR and CDR2 FQNEAQ (reference sequence). This CDR3 has 17 residues. Germline trimming cut 3 bases from V and 0 bases from J; bases unmatched to any gene: 6.

The sample holds a few counts of this clonotype. This chain links TRBV4-1 with TRBJ2-2; D gene ambiguous. CDR3 length: 15 amino acids. With 1 base removed from V and 5 bases from J, the gap between germline ends came to 11 bases. Germline CDR1 is MGHRA and CDR2 is YSYEKL. CDR3 sequence reads: CASSQALGWTGELFF. CDR3 in DNA: TGCGCCAGCAGCCAAGCACTGGGATGGACCGGGGAGCTGTTTTTT.

A few counts support this clonotype. The chain is built from TRBV12-3 or TRBV12-4 and TRBJ1-6, with unresolved D. CDR3 size: 15 residues. V was pared by 8 bases and J by 9 bases, with 20 bases between. In DNA, the CDR3 is TGTGCCAGCGCCCAGACCCAACTTTGGGGTTCACCCCTCCACTTT. Translating gives CASAQTQLWGSPLHF.

This clonotype was recorded a few times. The V gene is TRBV5-5, the J gene TRBJ2-7, with 7 nucleotides matching TRBD1. The CDR3 length is 14 residues. Germline trimming cut 0 bases from V and 6 bases from J; bases unmatched to any gene: 6. Germline V CDR1 and CDR2: SGHKS, YYEKEE (reference sequence). Here the CDR3 reads CASSLGRGLVEQYV. The CDR3, as DNA: TGTGCCAGCAGCTTGGGTAGGGGGCTGGTCGAGCAGTACGTC.

This clonotype was observed a handful of times. The V gene is TRBV7-2, the J gene TRBJ1-6; a possible D gene is TRBD1 (5 bases). This CDR3 has 13 amino acids. V lost 6 bases and J lost 8, with 11 bases in between. Per the germline V gene, CDR1 is SGHTA and CDR2 is FQGNSA. The DNA for the CDR3 is TGTGCCAGCAGTTTACCCAGGGATTCACCCCTCCACTTT. It translates to CASSLPRDSPLHF.

V and J are TRBV7-2 and TRBJ2-1; TRBD2 matches at 13 bases. Per the germline V gene, CDR1 is SGHTA and CDR2 is FQGNSA. V lost 1 base to trimming and J lost 4 bases; unmatched junction nucleotides: 1. The CDR3 runs 16 residues. This CDR3 is CASSLGLAGGYNEQFF. The CDR3 coding sequence is TGTGCCAGCAGCTTAGGACTAGCGGGGGGTTACAATGAGCAGTTCTTC.

In this sample, this clonotype turned up a few times. V and J are TRBV12-3 or TRBV12-4 and TRBJ1-1; 8 bases are a match to TRBD1. The CDR3 loop spans 15 amino acids. V shed 6 bases, J shed 1 base, and the junction held 7 bases outside the gene matches. The CDR3 region is CASRPWTGRNTEAFF. DNA for the CDR3: TGTGCCAGCAGACCTTGGACAGGGCGGAACACTGAAGCTTTCTTT.

This clonotype was found a few times. Here the CDR3 reads CSAQTEYGYTF. In DNA, the CDR3 is TGCAGTGCTCAGACAGAATATGGCTACACCTTC. The gene calls are TRBV20-1 and TRBJ1-2; possible D gene TRBD1, 5 bases. Germline values: CDR1 DFQATT, CDR2 SNEGSKA (reference sequence). V lost 5 bases to trimming and J lost 5 bases, with 9 bases between them. CDR3 size: 11 residues.

The chain joins TRBV7-9 to TRBJ1-2; D perhaps matches TRBD1 (6 bases). V was clipped by 5 bases and J by 7 bases, with 14 bases between them. The CDR3 sequence is 13 residues long. CDR1 and CDR2 from the germline V gene are SEHNR and FQNEAQ (reference sequence). For the CDR3, the DNA is TGTGCCAGCAGCCTTAACAGGGCAGGTGGCTACACCTTC. As protein: CASSLNRAGGYTF. Based on the CDR3 plus reference TRBV7-9 and TRBJ1-2, the full variable domain is DTGVSQNPRHKITKRGQNVTFRCDPISEHNRLYWYRQTLGQGPEFLTYFQNEAQLEKSRLLSDRFSAERPKGSFSTLEIQRTEQGDSAMYLCASSLNRAGGYTFGSGTRLTVV.

The V call is TRBV7-2, the J call TRBJ2-7, with D unclear. Germline CDR1 is SGHTA and CDR2 is FQGNSA. The V end was cut by 1 base, the J end by 3 bases, with 13 bases between. CDR3 length: 15 residues. CDR3 in DNA: TGTGCCAGCAGCTTAGTCGTCCGGAGAGTCTACGAGCAGTACTTC. It encodes CASSLVVRRVYEQYF.

The rearrangement uses TRBV6-4 and TRBJ2-3; 9 bases map to TRBD2. Trimming at V came to 5 bases and at J to 4 bases, leaving 7 bases not matched to a gene. This CDR3 region has 15 residues. Germline V gene data show CDR1 as MRHNA and CDR2 as SNTAGT. The CDR3 bases are TGTGCCAGCAGTTACCTTAGCGGGGGCTCAGATACGCAGTATTTT. It translates to CASSYLSGGSDTQYF.

This clonotype has more than one count but fewer than ten. The rearrangement links TRBV6-6 to TRBJ1-2; D is undetermined. The CDR3 is 14 residues long. Germline lookup yields CDR1 MNHNY and CDR2 SVGAGI (reference sequence). Between the trimmed V and J ends, which lost 6 bases and 4 bases, there was a span of 15 bases. CDR3 coding DNA: TGTGCCAGCAGGCCGACGAGGGATTCCTATGGCTACACCTTC. This encodes CASRPTRDSYGYTF.

This clonotype came up many times. This rearrangement joins TRBV5-1 to TRBJ2-7; 11 bases agree with TRBD2. Germline trimming cut 3 bases from V and 0 bases from J; bases unmatched to any gene: 11. From germline, CDR1 is SGHRS and CDR2 YFSETQ. The CDR3 is 18 amino acids. Here the CDR3 DNA reads TGCGCCAGCAGCTCCCAGAGTAGCGGGGGGGCCACCTCCTACGAGCAGTACTTC. Its translation: CASSSQSSGGATSYEQYF.

The chain links TRBV5-1 to TRBJ2-5; D might be TRBD1 or TRBD2, each matching 6 bases. Germline assignment: CDR1 SGHRS and CDR2 YFSETQ. This CDR3 contains 17 residues. Trimming removed 0 bases at V and 5 bases at J, with 20 bases between. The CDR3 is CASSLAPGARRLETQYF. The CDR3 nucleotides read TGCGCCAGCAGCTTGGCCCCGGGGGCCAGGAGGCTGGAGACCCAGTACTTC.

The chain carries TRBV7-6 and TRBJ2-7; D remains ambiguous. V lost 5 bases and J 3 bases, leaving 11 bases between the germline ends. Per the germline V gene, CDR1 is SGHVS and CDR2 is FNYEAQ. CDR3 size: 13 residues. The CDR3 region has the DNA TGTGCCAGCAGCCCATCCTCCGTCTACGAGCAGTACTTC. Translating gives CASSPSSVYEQYF.

The rearrangement links TRBV27 to TRBJ1-6; no reliable D call. Germline-derived CDR1 and CDR2 are MNHEY and SMNVEV (reference sequence). The germline V and J ends were trimmed by 10 bases and 5 bases, with 21 bases remaining between them. This CDR3 region has 16 residues. This CDR3 is CATVDQKTVDNSPLHF. In DNA form, the CDR3 reads TGTGCCACCGTAGACCAGAAGACGGTGGATAATTCACCCCTCCACTTT.

The table lists this clonotype with many counts. This chain connects TRBV7-9 to TRBJ2-3; 11 positions match TRBD2. V was clipped by 0 bases and J by 4 bases; unmatched bases: 6. CDR1 is SEHNR, CDR2 FQNEAQ, per germline (reference sequence). This CDR3 is 17 amino acids long. The CDR3 protein is CASSLARGTSGPDTQYF. The CDR3 DNA reads as TGTGCCAGCAGCTTAGCGCGAGGGACTAGCGGCCCAGATACGCAGTATTTT. Full variable domain (missing parts from reference TRBV7-9 and TRBJ2-3): DTGVSQNPRHKITKRGQNVTFRCDPISEHNRLYWYRQTLGQGPEFLTYFQNEAQLEKSRLLSDRFSAERPKGSFSTLEIQRTEQGDSAMYLCASSLARGTSGPDTQYFGPGTRLTVL.

This clonotype was seen many times. The chain employs TRBV12-3 or TRBV12-4 and TRBJ1-1; no clear D. This CDR3 is built from 14 residues. Trimming took 3 bases from V and 4 from J, leaving 12 bases between them. DNA of the CDR3: TGTGCCAGCAGTTTTCGGGCGCCCTCCACTGAAGCTTTCTTT. Protein sequence: CASSFRAPSTEAFF.

The table lists this clonotype with a few counts. The V gene is TRBV19, the J gene TRBJ1-4, with D tentatively TRBD1 (6 bases). CDR1 and CDR2 from the germline V gene are LNHDA and SQIVND (reference sequence). This CDR3 region has 17 residues. The V gene lost 5 bases and the J gene lost 4 bases, with 20 bases spanning the gap. CDR3 DNA sequence: TGTGCCAGTAGTCCCGGGACAACCACGCCTGGTAATGAAAAACTGTTTTTT. It codes for CASSPGTTTPGNEKLFF. The variable domain in full, with the rest retrieved from reference TRBV19 and TRBJ1-4, is DGGITQSPKYLFRKEGQNVTLSCEQNLNHDAMYWYRQDPGQGLRLIYYSQIVNDFQKGDIAEGYSVSREKKESFPLTVTSAQKNPTAFYLCASSPGTTTPGNEKLFFGSGTQLSVL.

This clonotype was counted between two and nine times. This chain uses TRBV30 with TRBJ1-1; D remains ambiguous. Germline V lookup: CDR1 GTSNPN, CDR2 SVGIG (reference sequence). There are 11 residues in the CDR3. V was cut by 5 bases and J by 6 bases, with 10 bases left in between. CDR3 in DNA: TGTGCCTGGGTGGGTTGGGCTGAAGCTTTCTTT. It encodes CAWVGWAEAFF.

The gene calls are TRBV9 and TRBJ2-1, with D unclear. CDR1 is SGDLS and CDR2 is YYNGEE in the germline V gene. The CDR3 consists of 12 residues. The V end was cut by 4 bases, the J end by 6 bases, with 8 bases between. CDR3 loop: CASSSLANEQFF. CDR3 in DNA: TGTGCCAGCAGCTCCCTGGCCAATGAGCAGTTCTTC.

This clonotype showed up just a few times. The V and J genes are TRBV12-3 or TRBV12-4 and TRBJ1-1; 9 nucleotides agree with TRBD1. The ends lost 8 bases at V and 6 bases at J; junction bases unmatched: 4. The CDR3 loop spans 12 amino acids. DNA of the CDR3: TGTGCCAGCGGACAGGGGTTTGCTGAAGCTTTCTTT. The encoded protein is CASGQGFAEAFF.

V usage is TRBV4-2 and J usage is TRBJ1-2; D is unclear. The CDR3 sequence is 13 residues long. Trimming removed 0 bases at V and 6 bases at J, with 8 bases between. Germline V CDR1 and CDR2: LGHNA, YNFKEQ. This chain's CDR3 is CASSQETQNGYTF. The DNA for the CDR3 is TGTGCCAGCAGCCAAGAAACCCAGAATGGCTACACCTTC.